The rows below give T cell receptor beta chains drawn from one sample of a study of CD8+CD57+ T cells in acquired aplastic anemia. TCRdb analysed the reads with MiXCR anew, one entry per CDR3 protein. The sample consists of roughly 130,000 distinct CDR3 sequences, around 48% of them appearing once. The material sequenced was sorted CD4+, CD8+, or CD8+CD57+ T cells (not recorded which) from PBMCs. These receptors originate from a human donor in good health, serving as a control. Both conserved end residues are part of each CDR3. The D gene is left open where the match is weak. Clone size, where shown, is once, few, many, or a class for clones that have expanded.

-	TRBJ2-7	TRBD1	TRBV20-1	TGCAGTGCTCGAGAGGACGGGGCAGGGGGCGTCTACGAGCAGTACTTC	CSAREDGAGGVYEQYF
once	TRBJ2-5	-	TRBV6-2/TRBV6-3	TGTGCCAGCAGTCCCCGAAAGACCCAGTACTTC	CASSPRKTQYF
-	TRBJ2-2	-	TRBV5-1	TGCGCCAGCAGCTCCGATTTGGATGGGACCGGGGAGCTGTTTTTT	CASSSDLDGTGELFF
once	TRBJ1-5	TRBD1	TRBV5-8	TGTGCCAGCAGCGGAGACAGGGGCCAGCCCCAGCATTTT	CASSGDRGQPQHF
-	TRBJ1-1	-	TRBV12-3/TRBV12-4	TGTGCCAGCAGTTTGTCGAGCGGGGGGTTGGTAAGGACTGAAGCTTTCTTT	CASSLSSGGLVRTEAFF
-	TRBJ1-5	-	TRBV20-1	TGCAGTGCTAGGGGCAGGGGCAATCAGCCTCAGCATTTT	CSARGRGNQPQHF
many	TRBJ1-4	TRBD1	TRBV5-5	TGTGCCAGCAGCTTGGCCGTAAACAGGGGCGAAAAACTGTTTTTT	CASSLAVNRGEKLFF
once	TRBJ2-5	TRBD2	TRBV13	TGTGCCAGCAGCCTCCTCCACACTAGCGGGGGGGCCGAAATCCGAGAGACCCAGTACTTC	CASSLLHTSGGAEIRETQYF
-	TRBJ1-2	TRBD1	TRBV7-9	TGTGCCAGCAGCTCGCGACAGGGCTATGGCTACACCTTC	CASSSRQGYGYTF
many	TRBJ1-1	-	TRBV12-3/TRBV12-4	TGTGCCAGCCAGTTCGGTGGTTCCGCTACTGAAGCTTTCTTT	CASQFGGSATEAFF
many	TRBJ1-3	TRBD1	TRBV7-9	TGTGCCAGCAGCGGCGACAGGGGATTTTCTGGAAACACCATATATTTT	CASSGDRGFSGNTIYF
few	TRBJ2-3	-	TRBV6-5	TGTGCCAGCAGGTACAGGGAAATGAGCGCAGATACGCAGTATTTT	CASRYREMSADTQYF
many	TRBJ2-1	TRBD2	TRBV15	TGTGCCACCAGCAGAGCGGGGGGTCGTGGGGAGCAGTTCTTC	CATSRAGGRGEQFF
-	TRBJ2-1	-	TRBV10-1	TGCGCCAGCAGCGAAGACACCTACAATGAGCAGTTCTTC	CASSEDTYNEQFF
many	TRBJ2-3	-	TRBV7-9	TGTGCCAGCAGCGCAGGGACCACAGATACGCAGTATTTT	CASSAGTTDTQYF
once	TRBJ2-3	TRBD2	TRBV7-8	TGTGCCAGCAGCGTAGAGCGGGGGGCGCAGTATTTT	CASSVERGAQYF
-	TRBJ2-1	TRBD2	TRBV11-1	TGTGCCAGCAGCTTAGGTGTTAGCGGGAGCAATGAGCAGTTCTTC	CASSLGVSGSNEQFF
-	TRBJ1-2	TRBD1	TRBV2	TGTGCCAGCAGTACGGACAGGGGCTACACCTTC	CASSTDRGYTF
-	TRBJ2-2	-	TRBV9	TGTGCCAGCAGCGTCTTTCACAACACCGGGGAGCTGTTTTTT	CASSVFHNTGELFF
many	TRBJ1-3	-	TRBV20-1	TGCAGTGCTAGAGAGGGGCCGGTCCGCGGAAACACCATATATTTT	CSAREGPVRGNTIYF
-	TRBJ2-1	TRBD2	TRBV24-1	TGTGCCACCAGTGACCCCTTGCGGGAGAACTACAATGAGCAGTTCTTC	CATSDPLRENYNEQFF
many	TRBJ1-1	TRBD1	TRBV5-1	TGCGCCAGCAGCCCCCGGACCCAGGGGGAAACTGAAGCTTTCTTT	CASSPRTQGETEAFF
-	TRBJ2-1	TRBD2	TRBV2	TGTGCCAGCAGGGCGCGGGGGGCCTACAATGAGCAGTTCTTC	CASRARGAYNEQFF
many	TRBJ2-5	-	TRBV5-8	TGTGCCAGCAGCCTCCGACAGACAGAGACCCAGTACTTC	CASSLRQTETQYF
many	TRBJ2-1	TRBD2	TRBV12-3/TRBV12-4	TGTGCCAGCAGTCTACTAGCGGGGGGTAGTGAGCAGTTCTTC	CASSLLAGGSEQFF
-	TRBJ2-7	-	TRBV29-1	TGCAGCGTTGGAGGGGGGTACGAGCAGTACTTC	CSVGGGYEQYF
many	TRBJ1-1	-	TRBV19	TGTGCCAGTAGCCACCCAAGTGGAGCTTCTAGCACTGAAGCTTTCTTT	CASSHPSGASSTEAFF
-	TRBJ2-1	TRBD2	TRBV19	TGTGCCAGTCAGCCCCGAGGAGCGGGGGGAGAGCAGTTCTTC	CASQPRGAGGEQFF
-	TRBJ1-5	-	TRBV20-1	TGCAGTGCTATCACAGGGAGGTATCAGCCCCAGCATTTT	CSAITGRYQPQHF
-	TRBJ1-5	-	TRBV7-8	TGTGCCAGCAGCTCAGATGTCGGGGCCCAGCCCCAGCATTTT	CASSSDVGAQPQHF